The 9 T cell receptor beta chains below all came from one sample that was sequenced in a study of T cell changes during pregnancy in multiple sclerosis. The table came from immunoSEQ multiplex PCR; TCRdb's copy has only in-frame clones and leaves some out. Of some 87,000 clones in the sample, about 95% are singletons; the top ten hold over 0.95%. The source material was peripheral blood, sampled in the second trimester of pregnancy. The receptor set was obtained from a female donor with multiple sclerosis, enrolled in a pregnancy study.

This sequence joins TRBV5-1 and TRBJ2-7; the match to TRBD1 covers 7 bases. Germline V gives CDR1 SGHRS, CDR2 YFSETQ. V gave up 1 base and J gave up 3 bases; unmatched junction bases: 7. The CDR3 is 15 amino acids. The CDR3 sequence is CASSLTQGTFYEQYF. CDR3 coding DNA: TGCGCCAGCAGCTTGACACAGGGGACCTTCTACGAGCAGTACTTC.

The J gene is TRBJ2-1, the V gene TRBV5-1; 11 nucleotides agree with TRBD2. The length of the CDR3 is 16 residues. V dropped 4 bases and J dropped 2; count of bases not matched to a gene: 5. Germline V gene sequence: CDR1 SGHRS, CDR2 YFSETQ. The CDR3 nucleotides read TGCGCCAGCAGCGTCGGACTAGCGGGTGCCTACAATGAGCAGTTCTTC. It yields the protein CASSVGLAGAYNEQFF.

The chain links TRBV4-3 to TRBJ1-2; tentative D call: TRBD1 (5 bases). CDR3 size: 18 residues. The germline gives CDR1 LGHNA, CDR2 YSLEER. The V end was cut by 0 bases, the J end by 0 bases, with 17 bases between. CDR3 region: CASSQDTGVGGANYGYTF. As DNA, the CDR3 is TGCGCCAGCAGCCAAGATACCGGTGTGGGGGGGGCTAACTATGGCTACACCTTC.

The genes are TRBV7-7 and TRBJ2-5; D might be TRBD2 (6 bases). Trimming removed 4 bases at V and 9 bases at J, with 12 bases between. The CDR3 length is 12 residues. Germline lookup yields CDR1 SSHAT and CDR2 FNYEAQ (reference sequence). The CDR3 protein is CASSSPSGAQYF. The DNA for the CDR3 is TGTGCCAGCAGCTCCCCGTCGGGGGCCCAGTACTTC.

The chain carries TRBV27 and TRBJ2-1; TRBD2 aligns across 7 bases. CDR3 length equals 15 residues. The germline V gene encodes CDR1 MNHEY and CDR2 SMNVEV (reference sequence). The trim removed 4 bases at V and 2 bases at J, leaving 5 bases unmatched. The CDR3 spells CASSSSGAPYNEQFF. CDR3 DNA: TGTGCCAGCAGTTCCAGCGGGGCACCCTACAATGAGCAGTTCTTC.

V gene TRBV19 combines with J gene TRBJ2-7; 9 bases agree with TRBD1. Looked up from germline, CDR1 is LNHDA and CDR2 is SQIVND (reference sequence). The length of the CDR3 is 17 residues. The J segment lost 5 bases and the V segment lost 3 bases, leaving 14 bases of the junction unmatched. The CDR3 spells CASSIPSPGTGTNEQYF. The CDR3 coding sequence is TGTGCCAGTAGTATCCCATCACCCGGGACAGGGACCAACGAGCAGTACTTC.

The chain joins TRBV27 to TRBJ1-5; D not certain. Trimming removed 0 bases at V and 1 base at J, with 10 bases between. Germline CDR1 and CDR2: MNHEY and SMNVEV (reference sequence). This CDR3 is 16 amino acids long. CDR3 sequence reads: CASSLSRLRSNQPQHF. The CDR3, as DNA: TGTGCCAGCAGTTTATCGCGTCTAAGAAGCAATCAGCCCCAGCATTTT.

V and J are TRBV6-1 and TRBJ1-3; the D is unclear. V was pared by 4 bases and J by 2 bases, with 9 bases between. The CDR3 has 14 residues. In germline, CDR1 is MNHNS, CDR2 SASEGT. The chain's CDR3 is CASSVWSTGNTIYF. CDR3 nucleotide sequence: TGTGCCAGCAGTGTTTGGTCTACTGGAAACACCATATATTTT.

The J gene is TRBJ2-3, the V gene TRBV9; D unclear. The V end lost 0 bases, the J end lost 6 bases, and 8 bases lay between the germline ends. CDR3 size: 13 residues. CDR1 is SGDLS and CDR2 is YYNGEE in the germline V gene. The CDR3 sequence is CASSVDDMDTQYF. The CDR3 DNA reads TGTGCCAGCAGCGTAGACGACATGGATACGCAGTATTTT.